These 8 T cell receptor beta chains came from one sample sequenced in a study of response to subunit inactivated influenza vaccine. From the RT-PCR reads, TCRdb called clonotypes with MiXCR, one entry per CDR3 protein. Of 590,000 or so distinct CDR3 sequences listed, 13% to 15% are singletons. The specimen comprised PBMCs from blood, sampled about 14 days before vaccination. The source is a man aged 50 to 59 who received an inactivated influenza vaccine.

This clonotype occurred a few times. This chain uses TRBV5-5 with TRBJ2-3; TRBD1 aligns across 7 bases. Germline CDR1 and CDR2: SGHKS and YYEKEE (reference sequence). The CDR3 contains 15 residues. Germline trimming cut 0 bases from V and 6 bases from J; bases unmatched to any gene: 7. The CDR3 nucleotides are TGTGCCAGCAGCTTGGTCGGGACAGAGGAGGATACGCAGTATTTT. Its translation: CASSLVGTEEDTQYF.

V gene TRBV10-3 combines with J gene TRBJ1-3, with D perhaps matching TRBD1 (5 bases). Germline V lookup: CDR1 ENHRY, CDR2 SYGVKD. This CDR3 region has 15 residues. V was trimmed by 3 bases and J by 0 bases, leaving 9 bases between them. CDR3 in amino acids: CAISDRANSGNTIYF. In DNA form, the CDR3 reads TGTGCCATCAGTGACAGGGCAAACTCTGGAAACACCATATATTTT.

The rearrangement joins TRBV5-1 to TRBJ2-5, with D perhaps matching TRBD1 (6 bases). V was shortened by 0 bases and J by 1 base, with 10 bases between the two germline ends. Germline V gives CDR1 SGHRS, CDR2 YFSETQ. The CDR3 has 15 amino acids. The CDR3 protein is CASSLVTGPQETQYF. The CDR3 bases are TGCGCCAGCAGCTTGGTGACAGGACCCCAAGAGACCCAGTACTTC.

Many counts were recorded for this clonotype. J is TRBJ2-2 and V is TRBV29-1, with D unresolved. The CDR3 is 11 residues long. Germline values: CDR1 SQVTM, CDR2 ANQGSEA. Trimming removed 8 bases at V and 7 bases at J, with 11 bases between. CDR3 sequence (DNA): TGCAGCTTTCAGACCGGCGGGGAGCTGTTTTTT. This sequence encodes CSFQTGGELFF.

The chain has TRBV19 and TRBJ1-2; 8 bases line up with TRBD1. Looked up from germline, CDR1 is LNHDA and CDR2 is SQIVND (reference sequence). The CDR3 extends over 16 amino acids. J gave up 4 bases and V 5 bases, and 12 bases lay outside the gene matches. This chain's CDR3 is CASSGPDRVRAYGYTF. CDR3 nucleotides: TGTGCCAGTAGTGGTCCGGACAGGGTGCGTGCCTATGGCTACACCTTC.

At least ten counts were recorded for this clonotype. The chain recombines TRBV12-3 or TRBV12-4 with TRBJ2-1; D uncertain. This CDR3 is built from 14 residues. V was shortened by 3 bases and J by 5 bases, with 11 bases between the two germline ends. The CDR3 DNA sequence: TGTGCCAGCAGTTTCGTTACCGGCAACAATGAGCAGTTCTTC. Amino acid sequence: CASSFVTGNNEQFF.

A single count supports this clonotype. In nucleotides, the CDR3 is TGTGCCAGCAGTTTATTCAGGGCCGATCACGAGCAGTACTTC. It is translated as CASSLFRADHEQYF. This sequence joins TRBV27 and TRBJ2-7; D is possibly TRBD1 (5 bases). CDR3 size: 14 residues. The V end lost 1 base, the J end lost 5 bases, and 12 bases lay between the germline ends. The V gene's germline CDR1 is MNHEY and CDR2 SMNVEV (reference sequence).

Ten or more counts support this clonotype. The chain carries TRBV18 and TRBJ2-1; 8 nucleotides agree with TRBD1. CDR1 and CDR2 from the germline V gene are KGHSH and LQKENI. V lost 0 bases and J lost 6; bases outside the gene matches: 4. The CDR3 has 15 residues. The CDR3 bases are TGTGCCAGCTCACCACCGGAGGACAGGGTCAATGAGCAGTTCTTC. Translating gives CASSPPEDRVNEQFF.